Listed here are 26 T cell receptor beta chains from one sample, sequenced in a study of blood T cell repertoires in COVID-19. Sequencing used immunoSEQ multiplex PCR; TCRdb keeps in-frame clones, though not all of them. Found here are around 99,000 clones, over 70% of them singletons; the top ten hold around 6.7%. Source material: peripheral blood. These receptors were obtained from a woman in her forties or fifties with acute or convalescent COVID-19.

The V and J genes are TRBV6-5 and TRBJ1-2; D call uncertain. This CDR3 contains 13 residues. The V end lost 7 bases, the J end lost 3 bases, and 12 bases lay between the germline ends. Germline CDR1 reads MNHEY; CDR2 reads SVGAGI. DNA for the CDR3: TGTGCCAGCATAATGGGCAGTGACTATGGCTACACCTTC. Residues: CASIMGSDYGYTF.

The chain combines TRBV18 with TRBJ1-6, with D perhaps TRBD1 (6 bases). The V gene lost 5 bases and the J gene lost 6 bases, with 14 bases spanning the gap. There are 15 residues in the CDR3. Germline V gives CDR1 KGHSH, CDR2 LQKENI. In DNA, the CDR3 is TGTGCCAGCTCAGAAAGGCAGGACAGTAATTCACCCCTCCACTTT. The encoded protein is CASSERQDSNSPLHF.

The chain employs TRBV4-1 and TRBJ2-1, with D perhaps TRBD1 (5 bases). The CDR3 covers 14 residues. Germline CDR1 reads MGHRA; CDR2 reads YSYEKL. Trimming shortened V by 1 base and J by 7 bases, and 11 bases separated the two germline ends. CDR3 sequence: CASSQGGLGNEQFF. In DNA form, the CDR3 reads TGCGCCAGCAGCCAAGGGGGCCTAGGGAATGAGCAGTTCTTC.

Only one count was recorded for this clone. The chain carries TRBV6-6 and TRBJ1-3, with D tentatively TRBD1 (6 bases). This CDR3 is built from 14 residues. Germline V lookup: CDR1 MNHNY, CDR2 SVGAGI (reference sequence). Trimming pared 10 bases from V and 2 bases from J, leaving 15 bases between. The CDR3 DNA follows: TGTGCCACTTCGGGGGGGGGCGCTGGAAACACCATATATTTT. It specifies CATSGGGAGNTIYF.

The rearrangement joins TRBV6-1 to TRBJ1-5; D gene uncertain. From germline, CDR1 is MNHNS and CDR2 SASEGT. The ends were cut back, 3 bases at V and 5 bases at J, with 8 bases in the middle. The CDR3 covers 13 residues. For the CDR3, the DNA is TGTGCCAGCAGTGAGAGTCCCTATCAGCCCCAGCATTTT. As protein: CASSESPYQPQHF.

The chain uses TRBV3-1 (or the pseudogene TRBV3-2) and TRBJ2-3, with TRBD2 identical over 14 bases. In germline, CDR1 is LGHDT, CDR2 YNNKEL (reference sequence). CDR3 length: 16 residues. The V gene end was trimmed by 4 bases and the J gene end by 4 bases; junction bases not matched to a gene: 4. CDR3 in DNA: TGTGCCAGCAGCCCACGACTAGCGGGGGGGGCAGATACGCAGTATTTT. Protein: CASSPRLAGGADTQYF.

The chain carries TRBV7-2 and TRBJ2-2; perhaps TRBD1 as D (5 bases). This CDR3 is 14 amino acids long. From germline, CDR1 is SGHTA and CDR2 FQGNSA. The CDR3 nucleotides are TGTGCAAACCCCCAACAGGCGAACACCGGGGAGCTGTTTTTT. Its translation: CANPQQANTGELFF. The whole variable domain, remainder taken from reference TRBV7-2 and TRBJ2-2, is GAGVSQSPSNKVTEKGKDVELRCDPISGHTALYWYRQSLGQGLEFLIYFQGNSAPDKSGLPSDRFSAERTGGSVSTLTIQRTQQEDSAVYLCANPQQANTGELFFGEGSRLTVL.

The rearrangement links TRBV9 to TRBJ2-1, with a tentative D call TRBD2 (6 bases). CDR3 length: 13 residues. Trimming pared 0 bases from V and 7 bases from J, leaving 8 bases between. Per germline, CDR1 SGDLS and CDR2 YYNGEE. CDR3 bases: TGTGCCAGCAGCGTAGGGAGGGCTAATGAGCAGTTCTTC. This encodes CASSVGRANEQFF.

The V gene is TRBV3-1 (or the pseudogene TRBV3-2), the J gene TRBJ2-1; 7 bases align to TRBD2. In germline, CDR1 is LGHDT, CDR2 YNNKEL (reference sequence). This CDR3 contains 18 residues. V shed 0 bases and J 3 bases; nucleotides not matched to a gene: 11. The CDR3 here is CASSQDSIAGERYNEQFF. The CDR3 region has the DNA TGTGCCAGCAGCCAAGATTCTATCGCGGGGGAACGCTACAATGAGCAGTTCTTC.

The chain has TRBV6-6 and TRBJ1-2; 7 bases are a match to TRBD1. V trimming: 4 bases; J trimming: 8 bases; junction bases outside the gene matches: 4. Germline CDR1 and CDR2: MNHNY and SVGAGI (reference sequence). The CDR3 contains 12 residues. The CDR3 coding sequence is TGTGCCAGCAGTTTGCAGGGGGGCGGCTACACCTTC. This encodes CASSLQGGGYTF.

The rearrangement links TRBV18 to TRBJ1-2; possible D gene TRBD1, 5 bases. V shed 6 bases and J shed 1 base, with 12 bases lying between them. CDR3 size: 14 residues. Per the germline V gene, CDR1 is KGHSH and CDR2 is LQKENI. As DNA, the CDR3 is TGTGCCAGCTCTCCTTCTCAGGGTAACTATGGCTACACCTTC. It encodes CASSPSQGNYGYTF.

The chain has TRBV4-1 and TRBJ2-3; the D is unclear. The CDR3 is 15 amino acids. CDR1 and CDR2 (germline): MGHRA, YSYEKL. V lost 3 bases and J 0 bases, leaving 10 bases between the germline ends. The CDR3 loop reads CASSQSPGSTDTQYF. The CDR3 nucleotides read TGCGCCAGCAGCCAGAGTCCCGGGAGCACAGATACGCAGTATTTT.

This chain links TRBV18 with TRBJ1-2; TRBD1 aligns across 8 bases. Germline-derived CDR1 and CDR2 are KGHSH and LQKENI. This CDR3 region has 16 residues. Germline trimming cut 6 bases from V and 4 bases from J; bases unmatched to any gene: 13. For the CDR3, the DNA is TGTGCCAGCTCGCCCCAGGGGGCGGGTTCGTCCTATGGCTACACCTTC. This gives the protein CASSPQGAGSSYGYTF.

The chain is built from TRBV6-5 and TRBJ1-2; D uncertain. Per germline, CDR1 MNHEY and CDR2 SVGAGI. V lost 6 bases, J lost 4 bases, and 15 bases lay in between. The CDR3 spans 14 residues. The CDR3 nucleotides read TGTGCCAGCAGCGAGCTAGCGGGGTCCTATGGCTACACCTTC. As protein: CASSELAGSYGYTF.

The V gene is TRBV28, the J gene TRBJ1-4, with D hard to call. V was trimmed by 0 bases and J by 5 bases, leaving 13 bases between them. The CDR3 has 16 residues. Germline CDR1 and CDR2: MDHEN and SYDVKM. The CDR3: CASSLWEGAANEKLFF. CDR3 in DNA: TGTGCCAGCAGTTTATGGGAGGGCGCCGCCAATGAAAAACTGTTTTTT.

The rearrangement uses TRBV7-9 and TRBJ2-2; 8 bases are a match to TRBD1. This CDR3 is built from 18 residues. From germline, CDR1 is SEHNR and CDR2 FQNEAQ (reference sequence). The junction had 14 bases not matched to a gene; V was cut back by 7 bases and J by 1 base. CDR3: CASTTRGQGALNTGELFF. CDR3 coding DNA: TGTGCCAGCACCACGCGCGGCCAGGGGGCCTTGAACACCGGGGAGCTGTTTTTT.

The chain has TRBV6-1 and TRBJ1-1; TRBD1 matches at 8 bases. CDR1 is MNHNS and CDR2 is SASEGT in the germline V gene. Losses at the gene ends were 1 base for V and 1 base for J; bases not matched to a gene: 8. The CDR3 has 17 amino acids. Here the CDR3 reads CASSEVGQGGWNTEAFF. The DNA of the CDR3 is TGTGCCAGCAGTGAAGTTGGACAGGGAGGTTGGAACACTGAAGCTTTCTTT.

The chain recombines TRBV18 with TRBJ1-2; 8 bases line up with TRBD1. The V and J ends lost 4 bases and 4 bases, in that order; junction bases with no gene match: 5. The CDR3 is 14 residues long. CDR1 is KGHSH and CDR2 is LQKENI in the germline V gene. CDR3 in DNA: TGTGCCAGCTCACTGGGACAGGTCTCCTATGGCTACACCTTC. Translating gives CASSLGQVSYGYTF.

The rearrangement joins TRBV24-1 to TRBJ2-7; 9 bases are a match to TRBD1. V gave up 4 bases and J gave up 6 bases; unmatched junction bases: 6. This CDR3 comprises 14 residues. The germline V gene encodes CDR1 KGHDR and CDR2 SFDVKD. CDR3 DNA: TGTGCCACCAGTGAGGGACAGGGTATGGGCGAGCAGTACTTC. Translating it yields CATSEGQGMGEQYF.

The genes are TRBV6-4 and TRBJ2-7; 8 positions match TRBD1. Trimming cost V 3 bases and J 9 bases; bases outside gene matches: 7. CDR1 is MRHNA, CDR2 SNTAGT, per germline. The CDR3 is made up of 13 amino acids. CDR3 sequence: CASSENGQGLQYF. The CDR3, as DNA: TGTGCCAGCAGTGAAAATGGACAGGGCCTGCAGTACTTC.

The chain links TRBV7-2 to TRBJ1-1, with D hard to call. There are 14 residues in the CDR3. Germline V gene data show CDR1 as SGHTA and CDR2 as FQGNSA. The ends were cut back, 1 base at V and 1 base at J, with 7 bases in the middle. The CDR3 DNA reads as TGTGCCAGCAGCTTAGTAACGGGGAACACTGAAGCTTTCTTT. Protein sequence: CASSLVTGNTEAFF.

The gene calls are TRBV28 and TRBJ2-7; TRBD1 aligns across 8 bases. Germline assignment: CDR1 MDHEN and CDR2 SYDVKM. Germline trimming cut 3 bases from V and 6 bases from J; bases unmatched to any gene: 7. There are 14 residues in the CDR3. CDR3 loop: CASSLESTGVEQYF. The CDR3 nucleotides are TGTGCCAGCAGTTTGGAATCGACAGGGGTCGAGCAGTACTTC.

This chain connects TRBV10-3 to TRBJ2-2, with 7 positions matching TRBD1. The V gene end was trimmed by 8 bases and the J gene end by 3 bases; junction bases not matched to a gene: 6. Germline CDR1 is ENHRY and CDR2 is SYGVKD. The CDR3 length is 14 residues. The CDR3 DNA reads TGTGCCATCCCGACAGGGTGGGACACCGGGGAGCTGTTTTTT. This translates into CAIPTGWDTGELFF.

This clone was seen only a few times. The CDR3 protein is CASSPMRTGELFF. As DNA, the CDR3 is TGTGCCAGCAGCCCCATGAGAACCGGGGAGCTGTTTTTT. V and J are TRBV11-2 and TRBJ2-2, with D unresolved. Trimming stripped 5 bases from V and 5 bases from J, with 9 bases between. CDR3 size: 13 residues. Per the germline V gene, CDR1 is SGHAT and CDR2 is FQNNGV.

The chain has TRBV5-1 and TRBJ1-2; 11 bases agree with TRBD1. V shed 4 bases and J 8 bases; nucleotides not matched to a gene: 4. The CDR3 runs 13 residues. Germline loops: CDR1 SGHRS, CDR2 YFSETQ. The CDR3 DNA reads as TGCGCCAGCAGCCCAGGGACAGGGGGAGGCTACACCTTC. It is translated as CASSPGTGGGYTF. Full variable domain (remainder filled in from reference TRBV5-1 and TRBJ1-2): KAGVTQTPRYLIKTRGQQVTLSCSPISGHRSVSWYQQTPGQGLQFLFEYFSETQRNKGNFPGRFSGRQFSNSRSEMNVSTLELGDSALYLCASSPGTGGGYTFGSGTRLTVV.

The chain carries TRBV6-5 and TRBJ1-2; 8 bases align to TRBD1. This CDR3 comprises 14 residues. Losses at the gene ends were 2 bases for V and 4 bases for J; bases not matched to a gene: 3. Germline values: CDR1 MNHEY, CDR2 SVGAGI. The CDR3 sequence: CASSYRDRFYGYTF. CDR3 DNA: TGTGCCAGCAGTTACAGGGACAGGTTCTATGGCTACACCTTC.